The 5 T cell receptor beta chains below were found in one sample sequenced in a study of T cells in women clearing cervical HPV infection. Repertoires were generated with immunoSEQ multiplex PCR, while TCRdb's copy carries only in-frame clones and drops some. The table counts about 48,000 clones; around 1.5% lies in the top ten. Input material: blood buffy coat. These receptors originate from a woman aged 18 to 75 with a cervical HPV16 infection that either progressed to CIN3+ or cleared (not recorded which).

This clone shows up as medium-sized by frequency. The read ends 3 residues shy of where the CDR3 ends; the end is completed using the germline J gene. This chain links TRBV28 with TRBJ1-6; no definite D call. This CDR3 has 13 amino acids. CDR1 is MDHEN and CDR2 is SYDVKM in the germline V gene. The ends were cut back, 1 base at V and 10 bases at J, with 8 bases in the middle. CDR3 sequence: CASSLSPRSPLHF. The sequenced part of the CDR3 DNA is TGTGCCAGCAGTTTATCCCCTAGATCACCC.

Of note for this clone: The read terminates 3 residues before the CDR3 end, so the remaining end is supplied by the germline J gene. The chain employs TRBV30 and TRBJ2-4; maybe TRBD1 (7 bases). Looked up from germline, CDR1 is GTSNPN and CDR2 is SVGIG (reference sequence). There are 11 residues in the CDR3. Here the CDR3 reads CAWRQGGIQYF. The part of the CDR3 DNA that was read is TGTGCCTGGAGGCAGGGGGGTATT.

The CDR3 here is CASSRGQPNTEAFF. CDR3 DNA (partial): TGTGCCAGTAGTCGGGGACAACCGAACACTGAA. The chain couples TRBV19 to TRBJ1-1; D possibly corresponds to TRBD1 (6 bases). The observed sequence ends 3 residues before the CDR3 terminus, with the missing tail filled in from the germline J gene. CDR3 size: 14 residues. CDR1 LNHDA and CDR2 SQIVND come from the germline V gene (reference sequence). The germline V and J ends were trimmed by 5 bases and 1 base, with 11 bases remaining between them.

The CDR3 bases that were read are TGTGCCAGCAGTTTGAATTTAGACAGTTACTCCTACGAG. Protein: CASSLNLDSYSYE. The whole CDR3 sequence is CASSLNLDSYSYEQYF. The chain links TRBV28 to TRBJ2-7; D is possibly TRBD1 (5 bases). The observed sequence ends 3 residues before the CDR3 terminus, with the missing tail filled in from the germline J gene. Germline CDR1 MDHEN, CDR2 SYDVKM. Trimming stripped 3 bases from V and 0 bases from J, with 15 bases between. The CDR3 sequence is 16 residues long.

Note on this clone: The CDR3 extends 3 residues past the end of the read, so its final part is completed from the germline J gene. This chain links TRBV20-1 with TRBJ2-1, with 8 bases that match TRBD2. Trimming at V came to 5 bases and at J to 4 bases, leaving 7 bases not matched to a gene. Looked up from germline, CDR1 is DFQATT and CDR2 is SNEGSKA (reference sequence). The CDR3 length is 14 residues. The part of the CDR3 DNA that was read is TGCAGTGCTGTAACTAGCGGCTTATACAATGAG. This sequence encodes CSAVTSGLYNE. The whole CDR3 sequence reads CSAVTSGLYNEQFF.